The next 18 T cell receptor beta chains were all read from a single sample in a study of lymphopenia after photon versus proton radiotherapy. Assay used: immunoSEQ multiplex PCR; TCRdb lists only in-frame clones, some missing. Of roughly 61,000 clones detected, around 87% appear once; the ten largest clones hold more than 10%. The sequenced sample was peripheral blood, obtained from a patient treated with proton-based radiotherapy. Source of these receptors: an older man with esophageal cancer.

The genes are TRBV5-4 and TRBJ2-3; 10 bases align to TRBD1. The CDR3 runs to 15 residues. Germline CDR1 SGHNT, CDR2 YYREEE (reference sequence). With V trimmed by 4 bases and J by 4 bases, 6 bases remained unmatched. The CDR3 protein is CASSPDRGRSDTQYF. The CDR3 nucleotides read TGTGCCAGCAGCCCCGACAGGGGGCGGTCAGATACGCAGTATTTT.

This rearrangement joins TRBV25-1 to TRBJ1-2, with D perhaps TRBD1 (5 bases). From germline, CDR1 is MGHDK and CDR2 SYGVNS. This CDR3 spans 14 amino acids. Between the trimmed V and J ends, which lost 7 bases and 8 bases, there was a span of 20 bases. The CDR3 sequence is CASTTNRGTEGYTF. DNA of the CDR3: TGTGCCAGCACCACGAATCGGGGGACGGAGGGCTACACCTTC.

The chain uses TRBV7-4 and TRBJ1-3; D is possibly TRBD1 (5 bases). The CDR3 covers 15 residues. The V gene's germline CDR1 is SGHVT and CDR2 SQSDAQ. Trimming pared 6 bases from V and 0 bases from J, leaving 12 bases between. The DNA for the CDR3 is TGTGCCAGCAGAAGAGGGGCCAACTCTGGAAACACCATATATTTT. Translation: CASRRGANSGNTIYF.

The chain uses TRBV5-1 and TRBJ1-5; D might be TRBD1 (6 bases). V gave up 5 bases and J gave up 9 bases, with 24 bases separating them. There are 16 residues in the CDR3. From germline, CDR1 is SGHRS and CDR2 YFSETQ. The CDR3 DNA reads TGCGCCAGCAGTCCCAGACAGGAAGTTCTTCGTTGGCCCCAGCATTTT. It codes for CASSPRQEVLRWPQHF.

Turning to this clone: Distinct nucleotide sequences in the sample also encode this CDR3. The gene calls are TRBV4-1 and TRBJ1-4; D may be TRBD1 (6 bases). In germline, CDR1 is MGHRA, CDR2 YSYEKL. V lost 2 bases and J 7 bases, leaving 11 bases between the germline ends. The CDR3 totals 14 residues. The CDR3 is CASSQQGLSEKLFF. The CDR3 region has the DNA TGCGCCAGCAGCCAACAGGGGCTTAGTGAAAAACTGTTTTTT.

This sequence joins TRBV10-1 and TRBJ1-2; D gene unclear. V lost 0 bases and J lost 8, with 10 bases in between. The CDR3 consists of 13 residues. Germline V gene sequence: CDR1 WNHNN, CDR2 SYGVQD (reference sequence). The CDR3 DNA reads as TGCGCCAGCAGTGAGTCCCATGAAGGAGGCTACACCTTC. Translating gives CASSESHEGGYTF.

This chain joins TRBV11-3 and TRBJ1-1, with a weak D call TRBD1 (5 bases). This CDR3 contains 13 residues. Germline V gene lookup returns CDR1 SGHNT and CDR2 YENEEA. The V and J ends lost 5 bases and 5 bases respectively, with 12 bases between them. CDR3 amino acids: CASSPGRGTEAFF. The CDR3 bases are TGTGCCAGCAGCCCCGGACGGGGGACTGAAGCTTTCTTT.

This chain links TRBV27 with TRBJ2-7; D perhaps matches TRBD2 (6 bases). Germline V gene sequence: CDR1 MNHEY, CDR2 SMNVEV (reference sequence). Trimming pared 3 bases from V and 7 bases from J, leaving 13 bases between. The CDR3 length is 13 residues. In DNA, the CDR3 is TGTGCCAGCAGTTTCCGGGACTCGCGGGAGCAGTACTTC. Residues: CASSFRDSREQYF.

The V call is TRBV7-9, the J call TRBJ2-7; 9 nucleotides agree with TRBD2. The CDR3 extends over 16 amino acids. Trimming removed 5 bases from V and 5 bases from J; junction bases left unmatched: 13. Germline CDR1 SEHNR, CDR2 FQNEAQ (reference sequence). The CDR3, as DNA: TGTGCCAGCAGCCCCGATAGCGGGAGAGTCACCCACGAGCAGTACTTC. It is translated as CASSPDSGRVTHEQYF.

V is TRBV7-2 and J is TRBJ1-5; TRBD1 might be the D (5 bases). This CDR3 region has 13 residues. V lost 1 base and J 5 bases, leaving 6 bases between the germline ends. Germline V gives CDR1 SGHTA, CDR2 FQGNSA. The CDR3 spells CASSLGGDQPQHF. CDR3 DNA sequence: TGTGCCAGCAGCTTAGGGGGGGATCAGCCCCAGCATTTT. Using reference TRBV7-2 and TRBJ1-5 for the parts outside the CDR3, the full variable domain is GAGVSQSPSNKVTEKGKDVELRCDPISGHTALYWYRQSLGQGLEFLIYFQGNSAPDKSGLPSDRFSAERTGGSVSTLTIQRTQQEDSAVYLCASSLGGDQPQHFGDGTRLSIL.

The J gene is TRBJ2-3, the V gene TRBV11-3; D perhaps matches TRBD1 (7 bases). The CDR3 extends over 14 amino acids. In germline, CDR1 is SGHNT, CDR2 YENEEA. V lost 6 bases and J lost 1, with 11 bases in between. The CDR3 loop reads CASSTGEGTDTQYF. The DNA for the CDR3 is TGTGCCAGCAGTACAGGGGAGGGCACAGATACGCAGTATTTT.

This clone was recorded a few times. The genes are TRBV27 and TRBJ2-7; 7 bases map to TRBD1. V lost 2 bases to trimming and J lost 5 bases; unmatched junction nucleotides: 6. There are 14 residues in the CDR3. Germline values: CDR1 MNHEY, CDR2 SMNVEV (reference sequence). The CDR3 sequence: CASSLVDRLDEQYF. CDR3 bases: TGTGCCAGCAGTTTAGTGGACAGGCTGGACGAGCAGTACTTC.

This clone was seen more than once but under ten times. The J gene is TRBJ1-5, the V gene TRBV5-4; possibly TRBD1 for D (5 bases). Germline lookup yields CDR1 SGHNT and CDR2 YYREEE (reference sequence). Trimming stripped 4 bases from V and 8 bases from J, with 13 bases between. This CDR3 spans 13 amino acids. The CDR3 is CASSRDVNEPQHF. The CDR3 bases are TGTGCCAGCAGCAGGGACGTAAACGAGCCCCAGCATTTT.

The chain uses TRBV5-6 and TRBJ1-5; D unresolved. Per the germline V gene, CDR1 is SGHDT and CDR2 is YYEEEE. V lost 4 bases and J 1 base, leaving 3 bases between the germline ends. The CDR3 loop spans 12 amino acids. The CDR3 loop is CASSASNQPQHF. The CDR3 DNA reads TGTGCCAGCAGCGCAAGCAATCAGCCCCAGCATTTT.

This clone was detected a few times. The DNA of the CDR3 is TGTGCCAGCAGCTTGTCGAATAGGGGGATGAGAGAGCAGTACTTC. Translation gives CASSLSNRGMREQYF. The rearrangement uses TRBV5-4 and TRBJ2-7; tentative D call: TRBD1 (6 bases). Trimming took off 1 base at V and 7 bases at J, with 18 bases between the two ends. Germline lookup yields CDR1 SGHNT and CDR2 YYREEE (reference sequence). The CDR3 is 15 amino acids.

In its sample, this clone was seen once. The chain links TRBV19 to TRBJ2-7, with D perhaps matching TRBD1 or TRBD2 (5 bases each). CDR1 LNHDA and CDR2 SQIVND come from the germline V gene (reference sequence). This CDR3 is 14 amino acids long. V was shortened by 5 bases and J by 1 base, with 12 bases between the two germline ends. Here the CDR3 reads CASSGRDESYEQYF. DNA for the CDR3: TGTGCCAGTAGTGGCCGGGACGAATCCTACGAGCAGTACTTC.

This chain uses TRBV4-1 with TRBJ2-7; 7 positions match TRBD2. CDR3 length: 15 amino acids. V dropped 1 base and J dropped 2; count of bases not matched to a gene: 5. Germline loops: CDR1 MGHRA, CDR2 YSYEKL. The CDR3 DNA sequence: TGCGCCAGCAGCCAAGGATCGGGAGGACCCTACGAGCAGTACTTC. As protein: CASSQGSGGPYEQYF.

This rearrangement joins TRBV2 to TRBJ1-5; the D is unclear. Germline V gene data show CDR1 as SNHLY and CDR2 as FYNNEI. The germline V and J ends were trimmed by 3 bases and 3 bases, with 9 bases remaining between them. The CDR3 runs 14 residues. The CDR3 loop is CASSDGEFNQPQHF. CDR3 nucleotide sequence: TGTGCCAGCAGTGACGGGGAATTCAATCAGCCCCAGCATTTT. The whole variable domain, remainder taken from reference TRBV2 and TRBJ1-5, is EPEVTQTPSHQVTQMGQEVILRCVPISNHLYFYWYRQILGQKVEFLVSFYNNEISEKSEIFDDQFSVERPDGSNFTLKIRSTKLEDSAMYFCASSDGEFNQPQHFGDGTRLSIL.